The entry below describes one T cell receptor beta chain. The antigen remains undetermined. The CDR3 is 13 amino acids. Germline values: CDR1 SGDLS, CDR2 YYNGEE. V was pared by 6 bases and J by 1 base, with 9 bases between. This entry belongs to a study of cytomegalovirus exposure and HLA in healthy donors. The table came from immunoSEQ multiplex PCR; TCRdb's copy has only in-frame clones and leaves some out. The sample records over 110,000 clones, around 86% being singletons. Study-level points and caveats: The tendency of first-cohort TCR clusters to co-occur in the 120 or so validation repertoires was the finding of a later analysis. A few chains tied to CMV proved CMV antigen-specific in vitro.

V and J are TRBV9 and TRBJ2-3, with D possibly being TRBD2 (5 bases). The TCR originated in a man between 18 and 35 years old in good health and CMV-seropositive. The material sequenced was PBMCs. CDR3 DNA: TGTGCCAGCACGAGGGCTGGCACAGATACGCAGTATTTT. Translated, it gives CASTRAGTDTQYF.